One sample yielded the 24 T cell receptor beta chains listed below, sequenced in a study of T cell repertoires in cytomegalovirus infection. TCRdb re-analysed the reads in MiXCR, keeping a single row per CDR3 protein. The sample lists under 350,000 distinct CDR3 sequences; 8% to 10% were seen once. The source material was PBMCs. Source of these receptors: a human donor in good health (CMV status not recorded). Some clones in this sample may be carry-over from other donors' samples.

This clonotype was seen at least ten times. The V and J genes are TRBV12-5 and TRBJ2-5; perhaps TRBD2 as D (6 bases). CDR3 length: 12 residues. With 5 bases removed from V and 2 bases from J, the gap between germline ends came to 6 bases. In germline, CDR1 is LGHNT, CDR2 FRNRAP. The CDR3 protein is CASGAGQETQYF. Written as DNA, the CDR3 is TGTGCTAGTGGTGCGGGGCAAGAGACCCAGTACTTC.

This clonotype occurred many times. The rearrangement uses TRBV20-1 and TRBJ2-5, with D perhaps TRBD2 (5 bases). This CDR3 comprises 15 residues. Germline assignment: CDR1 DFQATT and CDR2 SNEGSKA (reference sequence). Trimming took 0 bases from V and 3 from J, leaving 14 bases between them. DNA for the CDR3: TGCAGTGCTAGAGATCCGAGGGATGTAAAAGAGACCCAGTACTTC. Translating gives CSARDPRDVKETQYF.

This clonotype has a count of ten or more. V gene TRBV11-3 combines with J gene TRBJ2-7, with 10 bases matching TRBD1. Germline CDR1 reads SGHNT; CDR2 reads YENEEA. V was clipped by 5 bases and J by 3 bases; unmatched bases: 7. This CDR3 contains 15 residues. The CDR3 spells CASSVRTGGIYEQYF. The DNA for the CDR3 is TGTGCCAGCAGCGTCAGGACAGGGGGTATCTACGAGCAGTACTTC.

This clonotype was picked up many times. The V gene is TRBV7-2, the J gene TRBJ2-2; TRBD2 is a possible D gene (6 bases). This CDR3 is built from 16 residues. V lost 1 base to trimming and J lost 2 bases, with 11 bases between them. CDR1 is SGHTA, CDR2 FQGNSA, per germline. The CDR3 here is CASSLGSGLNTGELFF. The CDR3 DNA sequence: TGTGCCAGCAGCTTAGGTAGCGGACTTAACACCGGGGAGCTGTTTTTT.

In this sample, this clonotype turned up many times. The CDR3 region is CASSLDEVLGPYNEQFF. The CDR3 DNA follows: TGTGCCAGCAGCTTAGATGAGGTCCTAGGCCCCTACAATGAGCAGTTCTTC. The chain couples TRBV11-2 to TRBJ2-1; D unresolved. The CDR3 loop spans 17 amino acids. Trimming removed 0 bases at V and 2 bases at J, with 14 bases between. Germline V lookup: CDR1 SGHAT, CDR2 FQNNGV.

The sample holds many counts of this clonotype. The V call is TRBV11-1, the J call TRBJ2-1, with 7 positions matching TRBD1. Germline V gives CDR1 SGHAT, CDR2 FQDESV (reference sequence). The CDR3 is 14 amino acids. Losses at the gene ends were 5 bases for V and 4 bases for J; bases not matched to a gene: 5. The CDR3 coding sequence is TGTGCCAGCAGCCCCGGGACAGATTACAATGAGCAGTTCTTC. Residues: CASSPGTDYNEQFF.

As regards this clonotype: A much larger clone lies one base from this, so it may be a read error. This chain links TRBV2 with TRBJ1-2; no reliable D call. CDR3 length equals 13 residues. CDR1 and CDR2 (germline): SNHLY, FYNNEI. V lost 5 bases and J lost 10, with 17 bases in between. CDR3 sequence reads: CASSLGRRGAYTF. DNA for the CDR3: TGTGCCAGCAGTTTGGGCCGGCGGGGTGCCTACACCTTC.

In its sample, this clonotype was seen many times. The chain couples TRBV25-1 to TRBJ2-5; 7 bases match TRBD1. The germline gives CDR1 MGHDK, CDR2 SYGVNS. The CDR3 has 14 amino acids. J lost 5 bases, V lost 5 bases, and 8 bases had no gene match. CDR3 coding DNA: TGTGCCAGCAGTCTCCGACAGGGCTTGGAGACCCAGTACTTC. It is translated as CASSLRQGLETQYF.

The chain has TRBV10-3 and TRBJ1-5, with a possible D match to TRBD1 (6 bases). Germline CDR1 ENHRY, CDR2 SYGVKD. V was clipped by 10 bases and J by 1 base, with 17 bases between them. The CDR3 totals 15 residues. The CDR3 DNA sequence: TGTGCCACACGACAGGCGAGGGAAAGCAATCAGCCCCAGCATTTT. Translating it yields CATRQARESNQPQHF.

This clonotype was seen at least ten times. The DNA of the CDR3 is TGTGCCAGCAGTCAGGGGACAAGACATAGCACAGATACGCAGTATTTT. Residues: CASSQGTRHSTDTQYF. The chain joins TRBV6-2 or TRBV6-3 to TRBJ2-3; maybe TRBD1 (6 bases). Germline lookup yields CDR1 MNHEY and CDR2 SVGEGT. V lost 5 bases to trimming and J lost 0 bases, with 15 bases between them. The CDR3 runs to 16 residues.

This clonotype was counted ten times or more. The gene calls are TRBV11-1 and TRBJ2-1; 15 bases map to TRBD2. The CDR3 has 16 amino acids. Germline loops: CDR1 SGHAT, CDR2 FQDESV (reference sequence). The V and J ends lost 5 bases and 5 bases, in that order; junction bases with no gene match: 4. CDR3 in DNA: TGTGCCAGCAGCCACGGACTAGCGGGGGGGAACAATGAGCAGTTCTTC. Translating gives CASSHGLAGGNNEQFF.

CDR3 sequence: CASSKLAGAQETQYF. The CDR3 DNA reads TGTGCCAGCAGTAAACTAGCGGGGGCCCAAGAGACCCAGTACTTC. The V call is TRBV9, the J call TRBJ2-5, with 11 bases matching TRBD2. Per the germline V gene, CDR1 is SGDLS and CDR2 is YYNGEE. V dropped 5 bases and J dropped 1; count of bases not matched to a gene: 4. The CDR3 totals 15 residues. Full variable domain (remainder filled in from reference TRBV9 and TRBJ2-5): DSGVTQTPKHLITATGQRVTLRCSPRSGDLSVYWYQQSLDQGLQFLIQYYNGEERAKGNILERFSAQQFPDLHSELNLSSLELGDSALYFCASSKLAGAQETQYFGPGTRLLVL.

The chain is built from TRBV12-5 and TRBJ2-6; D gene ambiguous. This CDR3 region has 17 residues. Deletions cut 0 bases from V and 0 bases from J, with 9 bases between. Germline values: CDR1 LGHNT, CDR2 FRNRAP. CDR3 in DNA: TGTGCTAGTGGTTTGGTACCTTGGATCTCTGGGGCCAACGTCCTGACTTTC. Amino acids: CASGLVPWISGANVLTF. Using reference TRBV12-5 and TRBJ2-6 for the parts outside the CDR3, the full variable domain is DARVTQTPRHKVTEMGQEVTMRCQPILGHNTVFWYRQTMMQGLELLAYFRNRAPLDDSGMPKDRFSAEMPDATLATLKIQPSEPRDSAVYFCASGLVPWISGANVLTFGAGSRLTVL.

This chain connects TRBV14 to TRBJ2-1; possible D gene TRBD2, 6 bases. V gave up 4 bases and J gave up 9 bases, with 13 bases separating them. The germline CDR1 and CDR2 sequences are SGHDN and FVKESK. There are 13 residues in the CDR3. In DNA form, the CDR3 reads TGTGCCAGCAGCCCCACTAGCTTTAGTGAGCAGTTCTTC. Amino acids: CASSPTSFSEQFF.

Many counts were recorded for this clonotype. The chain couples TRBV18 to TRBJ2-5; 10 bases are shared with TRBD2. CDR3 size: 15 residues. The trim removed 6 bases at V and 2 bases at J, leaving 6 bases unmatched. Germline V gene sequence: CDR1 KGHSH, CDR2 LQKENI. The CDR3 DNA sequence: TGTGCCAGCTCTATTGGACTAGCGGAACAAGAGACCCAGTACTTC. Residues: CASSIGLAEQETQYF.

This clonotype has ten or more counts. The rearrangement joins TRBV7-2 to TRBJ2-7; 7 bases are a match to TRBD2. J was trimmed by 0 bases and V by 6 bases; bases with no gene match: 5. CDR3 length: 14 amino acids. Germline V gives CDR1 SGHTA, CDR2 FQGNSA. The CDR3 sequence: CASRKGTTSYEQYF. The CDR3 DNA reads as TGTGCCAGCAGAAAGGGGACTACCTCCTACGAGCAGTACTTC.

Ten or more counts support this clonotype. The rearrangement links TRBV7-8 to TRBJ1-6; TRBD1 agrees at 11 bases. The V and J ends lost 4 bases and 6 bases, in that order; junction bases with no gene match: 2. CDR1 is SGHVS and CDR2 is FQNEAQ in the germline V gene. The CDR3 is made up of 15 amino acids. This CDR3 is CASSYGTGGNSPLHF. CDR3 DNA: TGTGCCAGCAGCTACGGGACAGGGGGTAATTCACCCCTCCACTTT.

In its sample, this clonotype was seen many times. This chain links TRBV28 with TRBJ1-4, with 12 bases matching TRBD1. J gave up 3 bases and V 5 bases, and 10 bases lay outside the gene matches. Germline-derived CDR1 and CDR2 are MDHEN and SYDVKM. This CDR3 region has 18 residues. The CDR3 here is CASSPGTGGLLANEKLFF. The CDR3 DNA is TGTGCCAGCAGTCCCGGGACAGGGGGCCTTTTGGCTAATGAAAAACTGTTTTTT. Using reference TRBV28 and TRBJ1-4 for the parts outside the CDR3, the full variable domain is DVKVTQSSRYLVKRTGEKVFLECVQDMDHENMFWYRQDPGLGLRLIYFSYDVKMKEKGDIPEGYSVSREKKERFSLILESASTNQTSMYLCASSPGTGGLLANEKLFFGSGTQLSVL.

This clonotype has more than one count but fewer than ten. V gene TRBV29-1 combines with J gene TRBJ2-2; the D gene could be TRBD1 or TRBD2 (6 bases each). V shed 5 bases and J shed 0 bases, with 10 bases lying between them. The germline V gene encodes CDR1 SQVTM and CDR2 ANQGSEA. The CDR3 spans 14 residues. CDR3 region: CSVRGAANTGELFF. The CDR3 coding sequence is TGCAGCGTTAGGGGGGCCGCGAACACCGGGGAGCTGTTTTTT.

This clonotype has at least ten counts. Here the CDR3 reads CASKGASGFSYNEQFF. For the CDR3, the DNA is TGTGCCAGCAAGGGGGCTAGCGGTTTCTCCTACAATGAGCAGTTCTTC. The genes are TRBV2 and TRBJ2-1, with D perhaps given as TRBD1 or TRBD2 (7 bases each). CDR3 length: 16 residues. Trimming pared 7 bases from V and 0 bases from J, leaving 16 bases between. Germline CDR1 SNHLY, CDR2 FYNNEI.

The chain recombines TRBV28 with TRBJ1-2; no clear D. Germline V gene data show CDR1 as MDHEN and CDR2 as SYDVKM. This CDR3 spans 18 amino acids. Deletions cut 6 bases from V and 1 base from J, with 24 bases between. The CDR3 loop reads CASSSPPAQRISNYGYTF. The CDR3 nucleotides are TGTGCCAGCAGCTCCCCTCCGGCACAGCGTATAAGTAACTATGGCTACACCTTC.

This clonotype was picked up many times. The chain recombines TRBV19 with TRBJ1-5, with unresolved D. Germline-derived CDR1 and CDR2 are LNHDA and SQIVND (reference sequence). This CDR3 has 15 amino acids. V was clipped by 5 bases and J by 3 bases, with 14 bases between them. Written as DNA, the CDR3 is TGTGCCAGTAGTTTTAGTACAGACCTCAATCAGCCCCAGCATTTT. Residues: CASSFSTDLNQPQHF.

The sample holds many counts of this clonotype. The J gene is TRBJ1-5, the V gene TRBV20-1, with TRBD1 as a possible D gene (5 bases). Germline CDR1 DFQATT, CDR2 SNEGSKA (reference sequence). This CDR3 comprises 12 residues. CDR3 loop: CSAQDMDQPQHF. The CDR3 nucleotides are TGCAGCGCACAGGACATGGATCAGCCCCAGCATTTT.

This clonotype was recorded at least ten times. The J gene is TRBJ2-2, the V gene TRBV24-1; 8 bases fit TRBD2. The ends lost 2 bases at V and 0 bases at J; junction bases unmatched: 10. Germline CDR1 reads KGHDR; CDR2 reads SFDVKD. The CDR3 runs to 19 residues. In DNA, the CDR3 is TGTGCCACCAGTGATTCCCTGGGCGGGGGGCCACCGAACACCGGGGAGCTGTTTTTT. Translating it yields CATSDSLGGGPPNTGELFF.